The 21 T cell receptor beta chains below all came from one sample that was sequenced in a study of PD-1 blockade in mismatch repair-deficient tumors. Using immunoSEQ multiplex PCR, the repertoire was profiled, and TCRdb retains in-frame clones only, with some absent. The profile shows approximately 80,000 clones, roughly 80% of them singletons. The specimen was peripheral blood, collected 44 weeks after starting pembrolizumab. The source of these receptors is an adult with mismatch repair-deficient cancer.

This clone was counted a few times. V is TRBV6-5 and J is TRBJ2-3; TRBD1 aligns across 10 bases. The CDR3 has 15 residues. Germline V gene sequence: CDR1 MNHEY, CDR2 SVGAGI. J gave up 3 bases and V 6 bases, and 6 bases lay outside the gene matches. CDR3 sequence (DNA): TGTGCCAGCAGGATGACAGGGGGCGAGACAGATACGCAGTATTTT. It is translated as CASRMTGGETDTQYF.

The chain has TRBV28 and TRBJ2-2; TRBD1 aligns across 8 bases. V shed 6 bases and J 10 bases; nucleotides not matched to a gene: 13. CDR3 length: 15 amino acids. The germline V gene has CDR1 MDHEN and CDR2 SYDVKM. CDR3 sequence reads: CASSRGSTGALELFF. The CDR3 nucleotides read TGTGCCAGCAGCCGAGGGTCGACAGGGGCTTTGGAGCTGTTTTTT.

The chain uses TRBV5-1 and TRBJ2-1; weak D call: TRBD1 (5 bases). Germline V gene sequence: CDR1 SGHRS, CDR2 YFSETQ. The V gene lost 1 base and the J gene lost 2 bases, with 13 bases spanning the gap. The CDR3 covers 16 residues. CDR3 in DNA: TGCGCCAGCAGCTTGACAACCGACAGTACCTACAATGAGCAGTTCTTC. Amino acid sequence: CASSLTTDSTYNEQFF. Based on the CDR3 plus reference TRBV5-1 and TRBJ2-1, the full variable domain is KAGVTQTPRYLIKTRGQQVTLSCSPISGHRSVSWYQQTPGQGLQFLFEYFSETQRNKGNFPGRFSGRQFSNSRSEMNVSTLELGDSALYLCASSLTTDSTYNEQFFGPGTRLTVL.

This rearrangement joins TRBV5-5 to TRBJ1-1, with D uncertain. The V gene lost 2 bases and the J gene lost 0 bases, with 5 bases spanning the gap. From germline, CDR1 is SGHKS and CDR2 YYEKEE (reference sequence). This CDR3 comprises 13 residues. This CDR3 is CASSLVMNTEAFF. In nucleotides, the CDR3 is TGTGCCAGCAGCTTAGTCATGAACACTGAAGCTTTCTTT.

The V and J genes are TRBV30 and TRBJ2-7, with 7 nucleotides matching TRBD1. The CDR3 extends over 13 amino acids. Germline trimming cut 5 bases from V and 3 bases from J; bases unmatched to any gene: 7. CDR1 is GTSNPN, CDR2 SVGIG, per germline (reference sequence). CDR3 in amino acids: CAWDRDKNYEQYF. The CDR3 DNA reads TGTGCCTGGGACAGGGATAAAAACTACGAGCAGTACTTC.

This clone was counted a single time. This chain joins TRBV19 and TRBJ2-1, with 8 bases fitting TRBD2. There are 18 residues in the CDR3. Germline lookup yields CDR1 LNHDA and CDR2 SQIVND (reference sequence). After removal of 6 bases from V and 0 bases from J, the junction contained 13 bases not matched to a gene. This CDR3 reads CASRINHGLAASYNEQFF. CDR3 DNA: TGTGCCAGTAGAATCAATCATGGACTAGCCGCCTCCTACAATGAGCAGTTCTTC.

The chain is built from TRBV7-2 and TRBJ1-4, with 7 bases fitting TRBD1. After removal of 2 bases from V and 7 bases from J, the junction contained 13 bases not matched to a gene. The CDR3 totals 17 residues. Germline loops: CDR1 SGHTA, CDR2 FQGNSA. CDR3 amino acids: CASSLMGRGTEGEKLFF. The CDR3 bases are TGTGCCAGCAGCTTAATGGGGCGCGGGACAGAAGGTGAAAAACTGTTTTTT.

J is TRBJ2-5 and V is TRBV28; 7 bases are a match to TRBD1. Looked up from germline, CDR1 is MDHEN and CDR2 is SYDVKM. CDR3 size: 14 residues. J gave up 4 bases and V 7 bases, and 9 bases lay outside the gene matches. In DNA, the CDR3 is TGTGCCAGCATCGGCAGGGGGTTTCGAGAGACCCAGTACTTC. Translation gives CASIGRGFRETQYF.

A single count supports this clone. The V gene is TRBV10-3, the J gene TRBJ1-1; D may be TRBD1 (5 bases). V was cut by 6 bases and J by 4 bases, with 15 bases left in between. Looked up from germline, CDR1 is ENHRY and CDR2 is SYGVKD. The CDR3 covers 14 residues. CDR3 DNA sequence: TGTGCCATCAGGGGGACGGAAAGAAGCACTGAAGCTTTCTTT. Encoded protein: CAIRGTERSTEAFF.

The CDR3 reads CASSPTYSYEQYF. DNA of the CDR3: TGTGCCAGCAGCCCTACCTATTCCTACGAGCAGTACTTC. V and J are TRBV7-2 and TRBJ2-7; no clear D. V shed 5 bases and J shed 1 base, with 9 bases lying between them. Germline V gene lookup returns CDR1 SGHTA and CDR2 FQGNSA. This CDR3 comprises 13 residues.

This chain connects TRBV29-1 to TRBJ2-7; 13 bases agree with TRBD2. Germline CDR1 SQVTM, CDR2 ANQGSEA. Trimming took 7 bases from V and 7 from J; bases not matched to a gene: 10. This CDR3 region has 14 residues. This CDR3 reads CSAGITSGRGEQYF. The CDR3 bases are TGCAGCGCAGGGATCACTAGCGGGAGGGGTGAGCAGTACTTC.

This clone has a handful of counts. This chain links TRBV5-1 with TRBJ2-7; 8 bases match TRBD1. CDR3 length equals 14 residues. Germline assignment: CDR1 SGHRS and CDR2 YFSETQ. The trim removed 4 bases at V and 2 bases at J, leaving 5 bases unmatched. The CDR3 spells CASSTGTGTYEQYF. CDR3 bases: TGCGCCAGCAGCACCGGGACAGGAACCTACGAGCAGTACTTC.

Concerning this clone: Its ends do not fully match the called genes, so a read error is possible. The chain recombines TRBV7-7 with TRBJ2-2; 8 bases are a match to TRBD1. The germline gives CDR1 SSHAT, CDR2 FNYEAQ (reference sequence). CDR3 size: 15 residues. The CDR3 DNA sequence: TGTGCTAGCAGCCGGGACAGGTCGGACACCGGGGAGCTGTTTTTT. This translates into CASSRDRSDTGELFF.

This chain uses TRBV7-3 with TRBJ1-2, with 9 bases identical to TRBD1. Trimming at V came to 5 bases and at J to 2 bases, leaving 6 bases not matched to a gene. CDR1 and CDR2 (germline): SGHTA, FQGTGA. This CDR3 contains 15 residues. The CDR3 here is CASSPGQGMNYGYTF. CDR3 coding DNA: TGTGCCAGCAGCCCTGGACAGGGGATGAACTATGGCTACACCTTC.

The rearrangement joins TRBV9 to TRBJ2-5; 14 bases are shared with TRBD2. This CDR3 comprises 16 residues. After removal of 0 bases from V and 4 bases from J, the junction contained 2 bases not matched to a gene. Germline V gene sequence: CDR1 SGDLS, CDR2 YYNGEE. The CDR3 DNA reads TGTGCCAGCAGCGTAGAGGGGACTAGCGGGAGAGAGACCCAGTACTTC. Its translation is CASSVEGTSGRETQYF.

The J gene is TRBJ2-4, the V gene TRBV27, with 9 bases that match TRBD1. The V and J ends lost 4 bases and 0 bases, in that order; junction bases with no gene match: 7. CDR1 is MNHEY and CDR2 is SMNVEV in the germline V gene (reference sequence). The CDR3 covers 17 residues. CDR3 bases: TGTGCCAGCAGTTCCCTTTACAGGGGGCTAGCCAAAAACATTCAGTACTTC. Protein sequence: CASSSLYRGLAKNIQYF.

The rearrangement links TRBV6-1 to TRBJ2-7; D unclear. Trimming removed 7 bases from V and 6 bases from J, with 13 bases in between. From germline, CDR1 is MNHNS and CDR2 SASEGT. The CDR3 has 12 residues. In DNA form, the CDR3 reads TGTGCCAGCACCTCCCGGAGCACCGAGCAGTACTTC. This translates into CASTSRSTEQYF.

The chain employs TRBV12-5 and TRBJ1-2; TRBD1 matches at 12 bases. The CDR3 contains 15 residues. The V segment lost 6 bases and the J segment 4 bases; nucleotides outside the gene matches: 6. Germline V gene sequence: CDR1 LGHNT, CDR2 FRNRAP. The CDR3 reads CASGTRDRGPYGYTF. As DNA, the CDR3 is TGTGCTAGTGGAACACGGGACAGGGGGCCCTATGGCTACACCTTC.

The V call is TRBV5-5, the J call TRBJ2-2; 8 nucleotides line up with TRBD1. The CDR3 runs to 16 residues. Germline-derived CDR1 and CDR2 are SGHKS and YYEKEE (reference sequence). J lost 2 bases, V lost 3 bases, and 6 bases had no gene match. CDR3 residues: CASSSSTGVNTGELFF. The CDR3 DNA follows: TGTGCCAGCAGCTCGTCGACAGGGGTCAACACCGGGGAGCTGTTTTTT. Full variable domain (missing parts from reference TRBV5-5 and TRBJ2-2): DAGVTQSPTHLIKTRGQQVTLRCSPISGHKSVSWYQQVLGQGPQFIFQYYEKEERGRGNFPDRFSARQFPNYSSELNVNALLLGDSALYLCASSSSTGVNTGELFFGEGSRLTVL.

This chain connects TRBV6-1 to TRBJ1-1; TRBD1 matches at 8 bases. CDR3 length: 13 residues. V was pared by 3 bases and J by 4 bases, with 1 base of the junction left unmatched. Germline V gene lookup returns CDR1 MNHNS and CDR2 SASEGT. CDR3 sequence reads: CASSDRGRTEAFF. In DNA, the CDR3 is TGTGCCAGCAGTGACAGGGGGCGCACTGAAGCTTTCTTT.

The chain joins TRBV4-2 to TRBJ2-7, with TRBD1 matching over 7 bases. This CDR3 has 15 amino acids. Losses at the gene ends were 3 bases for V and 7 bases for J; bases not matched to a gene: 12. CDR1 and CDR2 from the germline V gene are LGHNA and YNFKEQ. Here the CDR3 reads CASSQNPGQTAEQYF. CDR3 in DNA: TGTGCCAGCAGCCAGAATCCGGGACAGACGGCGGAGCAGTACTTC.